This T cell receptor beta chain was identified during a study of T cell responses to AZD1222 COVID-19 vaccine. The germline V and J ends were trimmed by 5 bases and 5 bases, with 12 bases remaining between them. This CDR3 is 13 amino acids long. Germline lookup yields CDR1 SGHVS and CDR2 FQNEAQ. Using immunoSEQ multiplex PCR, the repertoire was profiled, and TCRdb retains in-frame clones only, with some absent. Among approximately 180,000 clones listed, about 93% were seen once. The gene calls are TRBV7-8 and TRBJ1-2, with unresolved D. Sequenced material: peripheral blood, taken 28 days after the second dose of the MenACWY control vaccine. This TCR was sampled from an adult who received the MenACWY meningococcal vaccine as a control. CDR3 sequence: CASSPERQYGYTF. CDR3 nucleotide sequence: TGTGCCAGCAGCCCGGAGCGACAATATGGCTACACCTTC.